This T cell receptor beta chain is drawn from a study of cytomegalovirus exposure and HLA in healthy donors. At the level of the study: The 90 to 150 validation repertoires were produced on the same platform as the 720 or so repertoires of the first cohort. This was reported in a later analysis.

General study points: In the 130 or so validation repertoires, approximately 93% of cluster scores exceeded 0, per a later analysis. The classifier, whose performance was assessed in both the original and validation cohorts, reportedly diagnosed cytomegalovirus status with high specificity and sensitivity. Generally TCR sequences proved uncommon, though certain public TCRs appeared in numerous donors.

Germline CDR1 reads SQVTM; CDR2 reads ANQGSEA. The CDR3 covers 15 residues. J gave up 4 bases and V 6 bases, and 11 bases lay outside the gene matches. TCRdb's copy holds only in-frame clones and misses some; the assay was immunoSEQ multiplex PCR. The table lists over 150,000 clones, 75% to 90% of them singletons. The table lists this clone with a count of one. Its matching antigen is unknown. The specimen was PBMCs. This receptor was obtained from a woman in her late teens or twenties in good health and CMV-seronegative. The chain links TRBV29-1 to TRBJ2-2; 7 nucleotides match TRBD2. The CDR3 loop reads CSVELADKPTGELFF. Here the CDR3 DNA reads TGCAGCGTGGAGCTAGCGGATAAACCCACCGGGGAGCTGTTTTTT.